The 23 T cell receptor beta chains given below trace back to one sample, sequenced in a study of blood T cell repertoires in COVID-19. TCRdb keeps only in-frame clones here, not all; method: immunoSEQ multiplex PCR. Of over 250,000 clones listed, 90% are singletons. Sequenced material: PBMCs or T cells enriched from blood (not recorded which). All receptors come from a man in his 60s who had recovered from COVID-19.

This chain joins TRBV7-6 and TRBJ2-7; 15 bases fit TRBD2. This CDR3 contains 20 residues. The J segment lost 0 bases and the V segment lost 1 base, leaving 10 bases of the junction unmatched. Germline lookup yields CDR1 SGHVS and CDR2 FNYEAQ. CDR3 bases: TGTGCCAGCAGCTTAGATAGTCGGGGACTAGCGGGAGGTTCCTCCTACGAGCAGTACTTC. Translating gives CASSLDSRGLAGGSSYEQYF.

The chain carries TRBV3-1 (or the pseudogene TRBV3-2) and TRBJ1-5, with D possibly being TRBD1 (5 bases). Trimming removed 4 bases from V and 4 bases from J, with 11 bases in between. The V gene's germline CDR1 is LGHDT and CDR2 YNNKEL (reference sequence). The CDR3 is 14 amino acids. CDR3 in amino acids: CASSLGAGNQPQHF. The CDR3 DNA sequence: TGTGCCAGCAGCCTAGGGGCGGGAAATCAGCCCCAGCATTTT.

Only one count was recorded for this clone. The chain has TRBV2 and TRBJ1-1, with TRBD1 matching 11 bases. The CDR3 covers 15 residues. V lost 4 bases and J lost 4; bases outside the gene matches: 5. Germline CDR1 is SNHLY and CDR2 is FYNNEI. The CDR3 DNA sequence: TGTGCCAGCAGTGTCGGACAGGGGGCGGTCACTGAAGCTTTCTTT. Translation: CASSVGQGAVTEAFF.

The chain has TRBV7-2 and TRBJ1-3; TRBD1 might be the D (6 bases). CDR1 is SGHTA and CDR2 is FQGNSA in the germline V gene. Trimming pared 3 bases from V and 0 bases from J, leaving 9 bases between. CDR3 length equals 15 residues. The CDR3 here is CASSFYRDSGNTIYF. The CDR3 bases are TGTGCCAGCAGCTTCTACAGGGACTCTGGAAACACCATATATTTT. The whole variable domain, remainder taken from reference TRBV7-2 and TRBJ1-3, is GAGVSQSPSNKVTEKGKDVELRCDPISGHTALYWYRQSLGQGLEFLIYFQGNSAPDKSGLPSDRFSAERTGGSVSTLTIQRTQQEDSAVYLCASSFYRDSGNTIYFGEGSWLTVV.

The chain is built from TRBV7-9 and TRBJ1-2; TRBD1 is a possible D gene (5 bases). The CDR3 is made up of 12 amino acids. Trimming pared 2 bases from V and 7 bases from J, leaving 8 bases between. The V gene's germline CDR1 is SEHNR and CDR2 FQNEAQ (reference sequence). The CDR3 DNA reads TGTGCCAGCAGCTTACCCGGGGGTGGCTACACCTTC. Translation: CASSLPGGGYTF.

V usage is TRBV5-1 and J usage is TRBJ2-5, with 10 bases identical to TRBD2. The germline V gene encodes CDR1 SGHRS and CDR2 YFSETQ. CDR3 length: 13 amino acids. The ends lost 7 bases at V and 4 bases at J; junction bases unmatched: 4. The DNA for the CDR3 is TGCGCCAGCGTACCTAGCGGGGGAGAGACCCAGTACTTC. Translating gives CASVPSGGETQYF. Drawing the rest from reference TRBV5-1 and TRBJ2-5, the complete variable domain is KAGVTQTPRYLIKTRGQQVTLSCSPISGHRSVSWYQQTPGQGLQFLFEYFSETQRNKGNFPGRFSGRQFSNSRSEMNVSTLELGDSALYLCASVPSGGETQYFGPGTRLLVL.

The chain carries TRBV4-2 and TRBJ1-4, with D maybe TRBD1 (5 bases). Trimming pared 6 bases from V and 1 base from J, leaving 12 bases between. The CDR3 runs to 15 residues. The germline CDR1 and CDR2 sequences are LGHNA and YNFKEQ. DNA of the CDR3: TGTGCCAGCAGTGAGGCAGACAGAACTAATGAAAAACTGTTTTTT. It encodes CASSEADRTNEKLFF.

The chain uses TRBV19 and TRBJ1-5; TRBD1 aligns across 10 bases. The germline gives CDR1 LNHDA, CDR2 SQIVND (reference sequence). V was clipped by 4 bases and J by 3 bases; unmatched bases: 3. This CDR3 has 15 residues. In DNA form, the CDR3 reads TGTGCCAGTAGTACGACAGGGGGCCTCAATCAGCCCCAGCATTTT. Protein product: CASSTTGGLNQPQHF.

The V call is TRBV11-3, the J call TRBJ2-1; 16 bases map to TRBD2. From germline, CDR1 is SGHNT and CDR2 YENEEA. J lost 9 bases, V lost 4 bases, and 12 bases had no gene match. This CDR3 comprises 18 residues. The CDR3 sequence is CASSSGTSGRAGLGEQFF. CDR3 nucleotides: TGTGCCAGCAGCTCAGGGACTAGCGGGAGGGCCGGTTTGGGTGAGCAGTTCTTC.

This clone was picked up one time. The rearrangement uses TRBV10-3 and TRBJ1-2, with a possible D match to TRBD1 (5 bases). Germline lookup yields CDR1 ENHRY and CDR2 SYGVKD. The length of the CDR3 is 12 residues. Trimming took off 3 bases at V and 5 bases at J, with 7 bases between the two ends. The CDR3 reads CAISDRVYGYTF. CDR3 nucleotide sequence: TGTGCCATCAGTGACAGGGTTTATGGCTACACCTTC.

The rearrangement joins TRBV21-1 to TRBJ2-5; TRBD2, the table's D call, was not compared with the DNA. TRBV21-1 is an annotated pseudogene. The length of the CDR3 is 16 residues. The CDR3 DNA sequence: TGTGCCAGCAGCAAAGTGGTCCTAGCGGACCAAGAGACCCAGTACTTC. Its translation is CASSKVVLADQETQYF.

The V and J genes are TRBV11-3 and TRBJ1-1; D unclear. Germline-derived CDR1 and CDR2 are SGHNT and YENEEA. The V and J ends lost 5 bases and 4 bases respectively, with 14 bases between them. The CDR3 runs 14 residues. CDR3 DNA sequence: TGTGCCAGCAGCCCTCCCGTGTTTAGCACTGAAGCTTTCTTT. Its translation is CASSPPVFSTEAFF.

V is TRBV24-1 and J is TRBJ1-1; D gene uncertain. V was cut by 7 bases and J by 1 base, with 9 bases left in between. There are 13 residues in the CDR3. Germline V gene lookup returns CDR1 KGHDR and CDR2 SFDVKD. The DNA for the CDR3 is TGTGCCACCAGGACAAGACAGAACACTGAAGCTTTCTTT. Its translation is CATRTRQNTEAFF.

The chain joins TRBV9 to TRBJ2-3; TRBD2 might be the D (5 bases). V lost 0 bases and J 1 base, leaving 15 bases between the germline ends. The V gene's germline CDR1 is SGDLS and CDR2 YYNGEE. The CDR3 has 17 amino acids. CDR3 DNA: TGTGCCAGCAGCGTAGCCGCGCGGGCATTGGGCACAGATACGCAGTATTTT. This sequence encodes CASSVAARALGTDTQYF. The full variable domain, rest sourced from reference TRBV9 and TRBJ2-3, is DSGVTQTPKHLITATGQRVTLRCSPRSGDLSVYWYQQSLDQGLQFLIQYYNGEERAKGNILERFSAQQFPDLHSELNLSSLELGDSALYFCASSVAARALGTDTQYFGPGTRLTVL.

CDR3 protein: CASSVEWSTAYNEQFF. The CDR3 DNA is TGTGCCAGCAGCGTAGAGTGGTCTACCGCCTACAATGAGCAGTTCTTC. J is TRBJ2-1 and V is TRBV9, with D unresolved. The CDR3 runs to 16 residues. CDR1 is SGDLS, CDR2 YYNGEE, per germline. The V end was cut by 0 bases, the J end by 2 bases, with 12 bases between.

In the case of this clone: Other DNA sequences in the same sample also yield this CDR3. This rearrangement joins TRBV6-1 to TRBJ2-7; D gene uncertain. CDR3 length equals 13 residues. Germline CDR1 reads MNHNS; CDR2 reads SASEGT. V was pared by 0 bases and J by 2 bases, with 5 bases between. CDR3 residues: CASSEASPYEQYF. The CDR3, as DNA: TGTGCCAGCAGTGAAGCGAGCCCCTACGAGCAGTACTTC.

In nucleotides, the CDR3 is TGCGCCAGCTCCGGGACTAGCGGGAGTGAGACCCAGTACTTC. Residues: CASSGTSGSETQYF. The chain uses TRBV5-1 and TRBJ2-5; 14 nucleotides agree with TRBD2. Trimming took 7 bases from V and 5 from J; bases not matched to a gene: 4. The CDR3 spans 14 residues. CDR1 and CDR2 (germline): SGHRS, YFSETQ.

J is TRBJ2-7 and V is TRBV11-3; D is unresolved. The CDR3 is 15 amino acids. The V and J ends lost 2 bases and 1 base respectively, with 12 bases between them. The germline V gene encodes CDR1 SGHNT and CDR2 YENEEA. CDR3 protein: CASSLWPVDSYEQYF. CDR3 nucleotides: TGTGCCAGCAGCTTATGGCCAGTTGATTCCTACGAGCAGTACTTC.

V usage is TRBV25-1 and J usage is TRBJ1-6; D not certain. CDR3 length: 13 residues. The germline V and J ends were trimmed by 5 bases and 5 bases, with 7 bases remaining between them. The germline gives CDR1 MGHDK, CDR2 SYGVNS. For the CDR3, the DNA is TGTGCCAGCAGTATTACAGATAATTCACCCCTCCACTTT. As protein: CASSITDNSPLHF.

The V call is TRBV6-6, the J call TRBJ1-3; D gene uncertain. The CDR3 consists of 13 residues. Germline CDR1 and CDR2: MNHNY and SVGAGI (reference sequence). Trimming shortened V by 8 bases and J by 0 bases, and 8 bases separated the two germline ends. CDR3: CASGRDSGNTIYF. The DNA for the CDR3 is TGTGCCAGCGGCCGGGACTCTGGAAACACCATATATTTT.

This clone has a handful of counts. V gene TRBV2 combines with J gene TRBJ1-5; D uncertain. CDR1 SNHLY and CDR2 FYNNEI come from the germline V gene. V lost 8 bases, J lost 0 bases, and 8 bases lay in between. CDR3 length: 13 residues. The CDR3 is CASQAGSNQPQHF. The CDR3, as DNA: TGTGCCAGCCAAGCCGGTAGCAATCAGCCCCAGCATTTT. Full variable domain (remainder filled in from reference TRBV2 and TRBJ1-5): EPEVTQTPSHQVTQMGQEVILRCVPISNHLYFYWYRQILGQKVEFLVSFYNNEISEKSEIFDDQFSVERPDGSNFTLKIRSTKLEDSAMYFCASQAGSNQPQHFGDGTRLSIL.

The chain recombines TRBV5-4 with TRBJ1-2; maybe TRBD1 (6 bases). Germline CDR1 reads SGHNT; CDR2 reads YYREEE (reference sequence). V lost 1 base and J 3 bases, leaving 10 bases between the germline ends. The CDR3 totals 14 residues. As DNA, the CDR3 is TGTGCCAGCAGCTTGCAGGGGTCACACTATGGCTACACCTTC. Its translation is CASSLQGSHYGYTF.

CDR3 DNA sequence: TGTGCCACTCGGTTAGTGGTGGGGACAGTGGATACGCAGTATTTT. It codes for CATRLVVGTVDTQYF. J is TRBJ2-3 and V is TRBV4-2; 7 nucleotides line up with TRBD1. This CDR3 is built from 15 residues. The germline V gene encodes CDR1 LGHNA and CDR2 YNFKEQ. Trimming removed 10 bases from V and 6 bases from J; junction bases left unmatched: 16.